The rows below give T cell receptor beta chains drawn from one sample of a study of cytomegalovirus exposure and HLA in healthy donors. Assay: immunoSEQ multiplex PCR; the TCRdb copy retains only in-frame clones and omits some. Of some 120,000 clones detected, roughly nine tenths appear once; the ten largest clones hold around 1.1%. Source material: PBMCs. All receptors come from a woman under 30 in good health and CMV-seronegative. Each CDR3 is given with its conserved first and last residue. The D gene is left open where the match is weak. Expanded clones are given a class, and other clones once, few, many or no size at all.

d_gene: TRBD1; len: 14; j_gene: TRBJ1-2; abundance: NA; v_gene: TRBV30; CDR3aa: CAWSSGQANYGYTF; CDR3nt: TGTGCCTGGAGCTCCGGACAGGCGAACTATGGCTACACCTTC
d_gene: NA; len: 13; j_gene: TRBJ2-5; abundance: few; v_gene: TRBV5-1; CDR3aa: CASSLNSGETQYF; CDR3nt: TGCGCCAGCAGCTTGAATAGCGGAGAGACCCAGTACTTC
d_gene: TRBD1; len: 19; j_gene: TRBJ2-1; abundance: NA; v_gene: TRBV28; CDR3aa: CASTLGGRGPEEPYNEQFF; CDR3nt: TGTGCCAGCACCCTCGGGGGCAGGGGGCCCGAGGAACCCTACAATGAGCAGTTCTTC
d_gene: NA; len: 14; j_gene: TRBJ2-5; abundance: once; v_gene: TRBV7-2; CDR3aa: CASSRQRSLETQYF; CDR3nt: TGTGCCAGCAGCCGACAGCGTTCTCTAGAGACCCAGTACTTC
d_gene: TRBD1; len: 14; j_gene: TRBJ1-4; abundance: NA; v_gene: TRBV25-1; CDR3aa: CASSVASGGEKLFF; CDR3nt: TGTGCCAGCAGTGTCGCCTCAGGGGGTGAAAAACTGTTTTTT
d_gene: NA; len: 15; j_gene: TRBJ2-7; abundance: NA; v_gene: TRBV27; CDR3aa: CASSFSLAASHEQYF; CDR3nt: TGTGCCAGCAGTTTTTCACTAGCCGCGTCGCACGAGCAGTACTTC
d_gene: TRBD2; len: 15; j_gene: TRBJ2-7; abundance: NA; v_gene: TRBV9; CDR3aa: CASSVGTSGSYEQYF; CDR3nt: TGTGCCAGCAGCGTAGGGACTAGCGGGAGCTACGAGCAGTACTTC
d_gene: TRBD1; len: 13; j_gene: TRBJ1-1; abundance: NA; v_gene: TRBV19; CDR3aa: CASGTGGYTEAFF; CDR3nt: TGTGCCAGTGGTACAGGGGGGTACACTGAAGCTTTCTTT
d_gene: TRBD1; len: 17; j_gene: TRBJ1-6; abundance: NA; v_gene: TRBV28; CDR3aa: CASSLRTGALSMSPLHF; CDR3nt: TGTGCCAGCAGTTTGAGGACAGGAGCACTGTCGATGAGCCCCCTCCACTTT
d_gene: TRBD2; len: 12; j_gene: TRBJ2-5; abundance: NA; v_gene: TRBV5-1; CDR3aa: CASSFGGGDQYF; CDR3nt: TGCGCCAGCAGCTTCGGCGGGGGGGACCAGTACTTC
d_gene: NA; len: 13; j_gene: TRBJ1-2; abundance: NA; v_gene: TRBV6-4; CDR3aa: CASSATGDYGYTF; CDR3nt: TGTGCCAGCAGCGCTACAGGAGACTATGGCTACACCTTC
d_gene: NA; len: 13; j_gene: TRBJ1-5; abundance: NA; v_gene: TRBV28; CDR3aa: CASSLLSYQPQHF; CDR3nt: TGTGCCAGCAGTTTATTGTCCTATCAGCCCCAGCATTTT
d_gene: TRBD1; len: 16; j_gene: TRBJ1-2; abundance: NA; v_gene: TRBV4-3; CDR3aa: CASSQDLVRGVYGYTF; CDR3nt: TGCGCCAGCAGCCAAGATCTTGTCAGGGGGGTCTATGGCTACACCTTC
d_gene: NA; len: 16; j_gene: TRBJ1-3; abundance: NA; v_gene: TRBV6-5; CDR3aa: CASSYSGIYSGNTIYF; CDR3nt: TGTGCCAGCAGTTACTCCGGGATTTACTCTGGAAACACCATATATTTT
d_gene: TRBD2; len: 15; j_gene: TRBJ2-3; abundance: NA; v_gene: TRBV7-9; CDR3aa: CASSPRLAETDTQYF; CDR3nt: TGTGCCAGCAGCCCCCGACTAGCTGAGACAGATACGCAGTATTTT
d_gene: TRBD2; len: 15; j_gene: TRBJ2-1; abundance: NA; v_gene: TRBV2; CDR3aa: CASSASGGSYNEQFF; CDR3nt: TGTGCCAGCAGTGCTAGCGGGGGGTCCTACAATGAGCAGTTCTTC
d_gene: NA; len: 14; j_gene: TRBJ1-5; abundance: NA; v_gene: TRBV12-2; CDR3aa: CASRFPGCSKPQHF; CDR3nt: TGTGCAAGTCGTTTTCCAGGGTGCTCGAAGCCCCAGCATTTT
d_gene: NA; len: 12; j_gene: TRBJ2-7; abundance: NA; v_gene: TRBV28; CDR3aa: CAIQGYSYEQYF; CDR3nt: TGTGCCATCCAGGGGTACTCCTACGAGCAGTACTTC
d_gene: TRBD2; len: 19; j_gene: TRBJ2-2; abundance: NA; v_gene: TRBV27; CDR3aa: CASRTGTSGSMGNTGELFF; CDR3nt: TGTGCCAGTAGAACCGGGACTAGCGGGAGCATGGGGAACACCGGGGAGCTGTTTTTT
d_gene: TRBD2; len: 14; j_gene: TRBJ2-3; abundance: once; v_gene: TRBV6-1; CDR3aa: CASSERGGTDTQYF; CDR3nt: TGTGCCAGCAGTGAGCGGGGGGGCACAGATACGCAGTATTTT
d_gene: TRBD2; len: 15; j_gene: TRBJ2-7; abundance: NA; v_gene: TRBV25-1; CDR3aa: CASSDSASGTPEQYF; CDR3nt: TGTGCCAGCAGTGACTCTGCGAGCGGGACGCCCGAGCAGTACTTC
d_gene: TRBD1; len: 15; j_gene: TRBJ2-7; abundance: NA; v_gene: TRBV27; CDR3aa: CASGNRDRGSYEQYF; CDR3nt: TGTGCCAGCGGTAACCGGGACAGGGGTTCCTACGAGCAGTACTTC
d_gene: TRBD1; len: 17; j_gene: TRBJ1-1; abundance: NA; v_gene: TRBV5-6; CDR3aa: CASSFYILGTGGTEAFF; CDR3nt: TGTGCCAGCAGCTTTTACATCCTGGGGACAGGGGGCACTGAAGCTTTCTTT
d_gene: TRBD1; len: 15; j_gene: TRBJ1-5; abundance: NA; v_gene: TRBV18; CDR3aa: CASSSNDRGDQPQHF; CDR3nt: TGTGCCAGCTCATCTAACGACAGGGGAGATCAGCCCCAGCATTTT
d_gene: TRBD2; len: 15; j_gene: TRBJ2-4; abundance: NA; v_gene: TRBV6-5; CDR3aa: CASSPSGRAQNIQYF; CDR3nt: TGTGCCAGCAGTCCTAGCGGGAGGGCCCAGAACATTCAGTACTTC